These T cell receptor beta chains were read from a single sample in a study of T cell changes during pregnancy in multiple sclerosis. TCRdb's copy holds only in-frame clones and misses some; the assay was immunoSEQ multiplex PCR. The table records 65,000 to 85,000 clones, 92% of them present only once. This material consisted of CD4+ T cells from peripheral blood mononuclear cells, taken after pregnancy. These TCRs come from a female donor with multiple sclerosis, enrolled in a pregnancy study. The CDR3 runs from the conserved cysteine through the conserved F or W. The D gene is left open where the match is weak. Clone size is given for some rows only: seen once, a few or many times, or a class if the clone is expanded.

TRBV5-4,TRBJ2-1,TRBD1,.,CASSGGQSSYNEQFF,TGTGCCAGCAGCGGGGGACAGAGTTCCTACAATGAGCAGTTCTTC
TRBV19,TRBJ1-5,.,.,CASSIGGGGPQHF,TGTGCCAGTAGTATCGGGGGAGGCGGGCCCCAGCATTTT
TRBV5-6,TRBJ2-7,.,.,CASSLGLAFYEQYF,TGTGCCAGCAGCTTGGGGCTAGCATTCTACGAGCAGTACTTC
TRBV5-4,TRBJ2-7,TRBD2,.,CASSLELAGSSYEQYF,TGTGCCAGCAGCTTGGAACTAGCGGGGTCCTCCTACGAGCAGTACTTC
TRBV19,TRBJ2-7,.,.,CASSKDRFYEQYF,TGTGCCAGTAGTAAAGATCGGTTCTACGAGCAGTACTTC
TRBV5-1,TRBJ2-2,TRBD2,.,CASRRGILGELFF,TGCGCCAGCAGGCGGGGGATTTTAGGGGAGCTGTTTTTT
TRBV5-1,TRBJ2-1,TRBD2,once,CASSLVRGTGGFHNEQFF,TGCGCCAGCAGCTTGGTAAGAGGCACGGGAGGGTTCCACAATGAGCAGTTCTTC
TRBV9,TRBJ1-2,.,once,CASSVAGLNYGYTF,TGTGCCAGCTCCGTAGCAGGGTTAAACTATGGCTACACCTTC
TRBV7-3,TRBJ2-2,TRBD2,.,CASSLGGGATGELFF,TGTGCCAGCAGCTTAGGCGGGGGGGCGACCGGGGAGCTGTTTTTT
TRBV25-1,TRBJ2-2,.,.,CASSQAYTGELFF,TGTGCCAGCAGCCAAGCTTATACCGGGGAGCTGTTTTTT
TRBV27,TRBJ2-2,.,.,CASSLSAGDTITGELFF,TGTGCCAGCAGTTTATCTGCGGGGGACACGATCACCGGGGAGCTGTTTTTT
TRBV9,TRBJ1-1,TRBD1,.,CASSAGQGSNTEAFF,TGTGCCAGCAGCGCAGGACAGGGTTCGAACACTGAAGCTTTCTTT
TRBV4-1,TRBJ2-2,.,once,CASSLGRGTGELFF,TGCGCCAGCAGCCTGGGAAGGGGAACCGGGGAGCTGTTTTTT
TRBV15,TRBJ2-1,TRBD2,.,CATTISGGFNEQFF,TGTGCCACCACTATTAGCGGGGGGTTCAATGAGCAGTTCTTC
TRBV9,TRBJ1-5,.,.,CASSVGQSAQPQHF,TGTGCCAGCAGCGTTGGACAGTCGGCGCAGCCCCAGCATTTT
TRBV7-9,TRBJ1-2,TRBD1,.,CASSLMLTGGVGYTF,TGTGCCAGCAGCTTAATGTTAACAGGGGGCGTGGGCTACACCTTC
TRBV6-1,TRBJ2-4,.,.,CASSEGDIVIAKNIQYF,TGTGCCAGCAGTGAAGGTGACATTGTGATAGCCAAAAACATTCAGTACTTC
TRBV5-1,TRBJ2-3,TRBD2,.,CASSFLAGSTDTQYF,TGCGCCAGCAGCTTCCTAGCGGGAAGCACAGATACGCAGTATTTT
TRBV29-1,TRBJ1-1,.,.,CSVARGGSDTEAFF,TGCAGCGTTGCTAGAGGGGGAAGTGACACTGAAGCTTTCTTT
TRBV30,TRBJ1-6,.,.,CAWSVPVQHSPLHF,TGTGCCTGGAGTGTACCTGTACAGCATTCACCCCTCCACTTT
TRBV11-2,TRBJ1-1,TRBD1,.,CASSPRGADTEAFF,TGTGCCAGCAGCCCCAGGGGGGCGGACACTGAAGCTTTCTTT